This T cell receptor (beta chain) originates from a study of blood T cell repertoires in COVID-19. Study-level information: COVID-19 samples, acute and convalescent, were from the United States, Italy and Spain. PBMCs, B-cell-depleted T cells, or T cells provided the cDNA or gDNA that made up the material.

Germline-derived CDR1 and CDR2 are SGHRS and YFSETQ. The CDR3 is 14 residues long. V dropped 5 bases and J dropped 5 bases, with 14 bases sitting between them. Authors' processing steps: Reference gene primers were amplified, and this amplification served to estimate nucleated cell counts. Using immunoSEQ multiplex PCR, the repertoire was profiled, and TCRdb retains in-frame clones only, with some absent. V, J and clone size derive from that table, while D and trimming were established from the DNA sequence. This table has more than 90,000 clones, approximately 81% appearing once. What was sequenced was peripheral blood. This rearrangement joins TRBV5-1 to TRBJ2-1; D possibly corresponds to TRBD2 (6 bases). This sequence originates from a man of 80 years or more with acute or convalescent COVID-19. CDR3 loop: CASSHGRTNNEQFF. CDR3 DNA: TGCGCCAGCAGTCACGGGCGGACTAACAATGAGCAGTTCTTC.